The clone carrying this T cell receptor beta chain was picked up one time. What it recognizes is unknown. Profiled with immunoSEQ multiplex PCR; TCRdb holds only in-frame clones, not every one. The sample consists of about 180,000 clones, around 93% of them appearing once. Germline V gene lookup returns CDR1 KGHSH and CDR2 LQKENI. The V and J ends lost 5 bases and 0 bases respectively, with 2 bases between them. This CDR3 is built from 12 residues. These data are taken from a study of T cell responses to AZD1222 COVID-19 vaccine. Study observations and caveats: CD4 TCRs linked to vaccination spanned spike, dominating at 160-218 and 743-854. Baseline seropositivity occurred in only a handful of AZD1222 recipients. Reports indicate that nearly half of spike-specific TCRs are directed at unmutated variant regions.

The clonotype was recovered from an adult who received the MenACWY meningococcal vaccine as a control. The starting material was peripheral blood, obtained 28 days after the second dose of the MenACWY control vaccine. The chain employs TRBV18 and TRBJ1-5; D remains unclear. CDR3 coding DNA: TGTGCCAGCTCAGATAGCAATCAGCCCCAGCATTTT. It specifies CASSDSNQPQHF.